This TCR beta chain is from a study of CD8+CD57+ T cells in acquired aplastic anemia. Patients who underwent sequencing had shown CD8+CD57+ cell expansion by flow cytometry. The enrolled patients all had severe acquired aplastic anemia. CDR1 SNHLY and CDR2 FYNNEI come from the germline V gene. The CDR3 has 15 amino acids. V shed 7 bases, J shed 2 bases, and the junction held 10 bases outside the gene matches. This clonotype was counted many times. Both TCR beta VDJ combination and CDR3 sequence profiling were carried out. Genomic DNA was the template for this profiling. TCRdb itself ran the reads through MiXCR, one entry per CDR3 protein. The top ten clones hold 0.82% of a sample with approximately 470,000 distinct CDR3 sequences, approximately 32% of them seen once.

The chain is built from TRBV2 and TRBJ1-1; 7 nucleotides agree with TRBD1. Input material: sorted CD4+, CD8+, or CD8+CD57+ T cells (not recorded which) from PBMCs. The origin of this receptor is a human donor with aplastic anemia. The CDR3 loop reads CASTGPGQRNTEAFF. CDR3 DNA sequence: TGTGCCAGCACCGGACCGGGACAGAGAAACACTGAAGCTTTCTTT.